This TCR beta chain is drawn from a study of CD8 T cells in Susac syndrome. Study conclusions and caveats: TCR sequencing and HLA analysis covered a relatively small number of individuals.

Germline V gives CDR1 MNHEY, CDR2 SMNVEV (reference sequence). Trimming removed 6 bases from V and 2 bases from J; junction bases left unmatched: 3. The CDR3 runs to 14 residues. To note about this clonotype: What it binds is not known.

Roughly 0.45 to 1 ug RNA was reverse transcribed with random hexamers. Amplification of TCR beta CDR3 across 54 Vbeta and 13 Jbeta was performed with immunoSEQ multiplex PCR. TCRdb independently ran MiXCR on the immunoSEQ multiplex PCR reads; one entry per CDR3 protein. The sample lists over 100,000 distinct CDR3 sequences; 80% to 95% were seen once. The study sequenced TCR beta in blood CD8+ and CD4+ T cells. Negative isolation yielded CD4+ and CD8+ T cells, and FACS enriched TEMRA cells. The TCR was taken from a human donor in good health. The sample consisted of CD8+ T cells from PBMCs. V and J are TRBV27 and TRBJ1-2; 10 bases map to TRBD1. CDR3 amino acids: CASRGQGPNYGYTF. As DNA, the CDR3 is TGTGCCAGCAGGGGACAGGGGCCCAACTATGGCTACACCTTC.